This T cell receptor beta chain was captured by sequencing in a study of blood T cell repertoires in COVID-19. About the study: COVID-19 samples collected from the United States, Italy and Spain covered acute and convalescent phases. PBMCs, B-cell-depleted T cells, or T cells provided the cDNA or gDNA that made up the material.

The V end was cut by 0 bases, the J end by 7 bases, with 10 bases between. CDR1 is MNHNS, CDR2 SASEGT, per germline. The CDR3 is made up of 14 amino acids. In the authors' workflow: Researchers report that nucleated cell counts were estimated from reference gene primer amplification. TCRdb's copy holds only in-frame clones and misses some; the assay was immunoSEQ multiplex PCR. V and J calls and clone size are those listed in that table; D and trimming were worked out from the DNA. The table has approximately 120,000 clones, roughly 83% seen once; the top ten hold roughly 18%. The genes are TRBV6-1 and TRBJ2-1; D unresolved. The sequenced material came from peripheral blood. The receptor comes from a woman aged 60-75 years with acute or convalescent COVID-19. The CDR3, as DNA: TGTGCCAGCAGTGAAGCAGGAGTAATGAATGAGCAGTTCTTC. Translation: CASSEAGVMNEQFF.